This T cell receptor beta chain was recovered during a study of cytomegalovirus exposure and HLA in healthy donors. The PCR contained 60 Vbeta and 13 Jbeta primers. The repertoire was sequenced with immunoSEQ multiplex PCR; TCRdb's copy has only in-frame clones and lacks some. There are some 150,000 clones in the sample; about 59% occur only once, and about 2.9% lies in the top ten. The CDR3 is 16 residues long. Looked up from germline, CDR1 is SEHNR and CDR2 is FQNEAQ (reference sequence). This clone has only one observation. Germline and junction disagree at one end, which may indicate a read error.

The chain is built from TRBV7-9 and TRBJ2-2; TRBD2 matches at 8 bases. Sequencing was performed on PBMCs. The receptor was isolated from a middle-aged man in good health and CMV-seronegative. The CDR3: CSSSLVAGYRTGELFF. In DNA form, the CDR3 reads TGTTCCAGCAGCTTAGTAGCGGGGTACCGCACCGGGGAGCTGTTTTTT.